This TCR beta chain is from a study of blood T cell repertoires in COVID-19. Whole-study context: Researchers got acute and convalescent COVID-19 samples from the United States, Italy and Spain. Sources were T cells, B-cell-depleted T cells, or PBMCs; the material itself was cDNA or gDNA.

Source study methods: Amplification of reference gene primers was used by the study to estimate nucleated cell counts. Clones were sequenced by immunoSEQ multiplex PCR, and TCRdb holds only the in-frame ones, with some missing. The D gene and trimming were derived from the DNA, and the V and J assignments and clone size from that table. This table holds tens of thousands of clones, 80% to 90% found once. Germline CDR1 and CDR2: MGHRA and YSYEKL. V was pared by 0 bases and J by 2 bases, with 11 bases between. The CDR3 covers 15 residues. J is TRBJ2-7 and V is TRBV4-1; TRBD2 is a possible D gene (5 bases). The clonotype comes from an elderly woman with active or convalescent COVID-19. The specimen was peripheral blood. In nucleotides, the CDR3 is TGCGCCAGCAGCCAAGATGAGGGCAGAGCCTACGAGCAGTACTTC. Translating it yields CASSQDEGRAYEQYF.